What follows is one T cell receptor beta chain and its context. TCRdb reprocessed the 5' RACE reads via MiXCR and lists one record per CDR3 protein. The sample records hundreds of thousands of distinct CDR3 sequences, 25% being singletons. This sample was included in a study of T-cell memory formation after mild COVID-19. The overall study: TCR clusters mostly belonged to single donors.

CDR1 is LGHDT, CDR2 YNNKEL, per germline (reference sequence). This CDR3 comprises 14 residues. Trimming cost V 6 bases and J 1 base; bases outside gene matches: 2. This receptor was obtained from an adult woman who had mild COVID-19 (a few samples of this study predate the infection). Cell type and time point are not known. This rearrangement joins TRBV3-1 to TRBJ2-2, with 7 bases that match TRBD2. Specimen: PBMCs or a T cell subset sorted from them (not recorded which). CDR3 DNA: TGTGCCAGCAGAGCGGGGTTGAACACCGGGGAGCTGTTTTTT. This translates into CASRAGLNTGELFF. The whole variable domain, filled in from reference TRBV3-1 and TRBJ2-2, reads DTAVSQTPKYLVTQMGNDKSIKCEQNLGHDTMYWYKQDSKKFLKIMFSYNNKELIINETVPNRFSPKSPDKAHLNLHINSLELGDSAVYFCASRAGLNTGELFFGEGSRLTVL.